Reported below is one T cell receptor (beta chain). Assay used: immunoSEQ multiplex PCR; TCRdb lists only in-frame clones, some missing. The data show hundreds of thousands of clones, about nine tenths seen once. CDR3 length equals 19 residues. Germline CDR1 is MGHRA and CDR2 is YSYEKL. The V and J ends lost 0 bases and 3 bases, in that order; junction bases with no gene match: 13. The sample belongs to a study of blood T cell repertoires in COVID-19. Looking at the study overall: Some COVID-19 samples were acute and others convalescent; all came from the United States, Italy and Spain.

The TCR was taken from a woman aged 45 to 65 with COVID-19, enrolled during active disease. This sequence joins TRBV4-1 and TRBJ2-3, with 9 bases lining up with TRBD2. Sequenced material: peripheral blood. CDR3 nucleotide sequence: TGCGCCAGCAGCCAAGATCCGCCCCTTAGCGGGAGTTTAACAGATACGCAGTATTTT. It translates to CASSQDPPLSGSLTDTQYF.